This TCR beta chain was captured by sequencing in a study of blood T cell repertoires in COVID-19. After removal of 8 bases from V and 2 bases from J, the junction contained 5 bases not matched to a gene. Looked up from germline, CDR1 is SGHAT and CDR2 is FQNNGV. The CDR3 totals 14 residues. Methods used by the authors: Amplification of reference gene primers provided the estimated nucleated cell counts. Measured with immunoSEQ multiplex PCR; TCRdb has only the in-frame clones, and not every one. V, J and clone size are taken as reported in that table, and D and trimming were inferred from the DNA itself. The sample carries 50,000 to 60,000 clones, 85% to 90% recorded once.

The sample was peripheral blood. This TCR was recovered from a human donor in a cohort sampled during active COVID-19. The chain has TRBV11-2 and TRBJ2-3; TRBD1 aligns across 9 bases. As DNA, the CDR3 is TGTGCCAGCGGCTACAGGGGGCCCACAGATACGCAGTATTTT. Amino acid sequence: CASGYRGPTDTQYF.